A selection of T cell receptor beta chains follows, all from one sample in a study of human T cells and chemical hapten exposure. Each CDR3 protein is one row after TCRdb ran MiXCR on the 5' RACE reads. The table lists tens of thousands of distinct CDR3 sequences, roughly 15% of them singletons, with around 7% in the top ten. The receptors come from a female donor in good health. CDR3s include the opening cysteine and the closing phenylalanine or tryptophan. A D gene is named only where the DNA matches it firmly. Not every row has a clone size; where given, it reads once, few, many or a size class.

V gene: TRBV5-1
J gene: TRBJ1-2
D gene: TRBD1
CDR3 length: 17
clone size: -
CDR3 protein: CASSLAGTGYSNYGYTF

V gene: TRBV5-1
J gene: TRBJ2-7
D gene: TRBD2
CDR3 length: 15
clone size: few
CDR3 protein: CASSTLSGTTYEQYF

V gene: TRBV2
J gene: TRBJ1-1
D gene: -
CDR3 length: 13
clone size: once
CDR3 protein: CASAVGAGTEAFF

V gene: TRBV5-1
J gene: TRBJ2-1
D gene: TRBD1
CDR3 length: 15
clone size: few
CDR3 protein: CASSRGQNSYNEQFF

V gene: TRBV4-3
J gene: TRBJ1-2
D gene: -
CDR3 length: 15
clone size: -
CDR3 protein: CASSQDRWGRDGYTF

V gene: TRBV7-2
J gene: TRBJ1-1
D gene: -
CDR3 length: 13
clone size: -
CDR3 protein: CASSGQPNTEAFF

V gene: TRBV7-2
J gene: TRBJ1-5
D gene: -
CDR3 length: 16
clone size: -
CDR3 protein: CASSLESQGSNQPQHF

V gene: TRBV30
J gene: TRBJ2-1
D gene: -
CDR3 length: 14
clone size: once
CDR3 protein: CAWREPSSYNEQFF

V gene: TRBV20-1
J gene: TRBJ1-5
D gene: -
CDR3 length: 12
clone size: -
CDR3 protein: CSASQYDQPQHF

V gene: TRBV29-1
J gene: TRBJ1-4
D gene: TRBD1
CDR3 length: 14
clone size: few
CDR3 protein: CSVNPGQGGEKLFF

V gene: TRBV6-2/TRBV6-3
J gene: TRBJ1-3
D gene: -
CDR3 length: 15
clone size: -
CDR3 protein: CASRPRQISGNTIYF

V gene: TRBV5-1
J gene: TRBJ2-1
D gene: -
CDR3 length: 15
clone size: -
CDR3 protein: CASSTPTDTGNEQFF

V gene: TRBV11-2
J gene: TRBJ2-1
D gene: -
CDR3 length: 13
clone size: many
CDR3 protein: CASSLEPHNEQFF

V gene: TRBV12-3/TRBV12-4
J gene: TRBJ2-7
D gene: -
CDR3 length: 14
clone size: few
CDR3 protein: CASSPDRGSGEQYF

V gene: TRBV27
J gene: TRBJ2-3
D gene: -
CDR3 length: 11
clone size: -
CDR3 protein: CATGGADTQYF

V gene: TRBV9
J gene: TRBJ1-6
D gene: -
CDR3 length: 16
clone size: many
CDR3 protein: CASSVGVGTENSPLHF

V gene: TRBV7-2
J gene: TRBJ2-5
D gene: -
CDR3 length: 14
clone size: many
CDR3 protein: CASSSSLATETQYF

V gene: TRBV5-4
J gene: TRBJ2-3
D gene: -
CDR3 length: 15
clone size: few
CDR3 protein: CASSLGVDLTDTQYF

V gene: TRBV30
J gene: TRBJ1-6
D gene: -
CDR3 length: 15
clone size: -
CDR3 protein: CAWKSRALHNSPLHF

V gene: TRBV4-1
J gene: TRBJ1-1
D gene: TRBD1
CDR3 length: 15
clone size: few
CDR3 protein: CASSQGQGASTEAFF

V gene: TRBV7-2
J gene: TRBJ2-1
D gene: -
CDR3 length: 20
clone size: -
CDR3 protein: CASSHNSGGEGVYSYNEQFF

V gene: TRBV5-4
J gene: TRBJ1-2
D gene: -
CDR3 length: 14
clone size: few
CDR3 protein: CASSPSDGNYGYTF

V gene: TRBV29-1
J gene: TRBJ1-1
D gene: -
CDR3 length: 15
clone size: many
CDR3 protein: CSGSQGWGMNTEAFF

V gene: TRBV19
J gene: TRBJ1-4
D gene: -
CDR3 length: 15
clone size: -
CDR3 protein: CASSPRGEISEKLFF

V gene: TRBV7-8
J gene: TRBJ2-3
D gene: -
CDR3 length: 15
clone size: -
CDR3 protein: CASRALAGSGDTQYF

V gene: TRBV20-1
J gene: TRBJ1-1
D gene: -
CDR3 length: 15
clone size: -
CDR3 protein: CSARYPGPTSTEAFF

V gene: TRBV7-2
J gene: TRBJ2-5
D gene: TRBD2
CDR3 length: 16
clone size: few
CDR3 protein: CASSPTSGGNQETQYF

V gene: TRBV12-3/TRBV12-4
J gene: TRBJ2-3
D gene: TRBD2
CDR3 length: 14
clone size: few
CDR3 protein: CASSLAAFTDTQYF

V gene: TRBV28
J gene: TRBJ2-3
D gene: -
CDR3 length: 17
clone size: -
CDR3 protein: CASSLPLTGTSTDTQYF

V gene: TRBV10-3
J gene: TRBJ1-2
D gene: -
CDR3 length: 14
clone size: -
CDR3 protein: CAISEGTSHYGYTF

V gene: TRBV10-3
J gene: TRBJ1-4
D gene: TRBD1
CDR3 length: 15
clone size: -
CDR3 protein: CAISRTGATNEKLFF

V gene: TRBV10-2
J gene: TRBJ2-1
D gene: -
CDR3 length: 14
clone size: -
CDR3 protein: CAIGESPAEAEQFF

V gene: TRBV12-3/TRBV12-4
J gene: TRBJ1-4
D gene: TRBD1
CDR3 length: 16
clone size: -
CDR3 protein: CASSLPAGQGVGKLFF

V gene: TRBV14
J gene: TRBJ1-5
D gene: -
CDR3 length: 15
clone size: few
CDR3 protein: CASSQYGEGNQPQHF

V gene: TRBV9
J gene: TRBJ1-2
D gene: -
CDR3 length: 14
clone size: -
CDR3 protein: CASSPAPANYGYTF

V gene: TRBV12-3/TRBV12-4
J gene: TRBJ1-5
D gene: TRBD1
CDR3 length: 14
clone size: -
CDR3 protein: CASSTGTANQPQHF

V gene: TRBV4-1
J gene: TRBJ2-2
D gene: -
CDR3 length: 16
clone size: -
CDR3 protein: CASSQGVFGGSGELFF

V gene: TRBV20-1
J gene: TRBJ2-2
D gene: -
CDR3 length: 13
clone size: -
CDR3 protein: CSAISGNAGELFF

V gene: TRBV27
J gene: TRBJ1-2
D gene: -
CDR3 length: 11
clone size: -
CDR3 protein: CASSGNYGYTF

V gene: TRBV28
J gene: TRBJ2-3
D gene: TRBD1
CDR3 length: 15
clone size: -
CDR3 protein: CASSSRDRDFGTQYF

V gene: TRBV11-2
J gene: TRBJ2-3
D gene: -
CDR3 length: 15
clone size: few
CDR3 protein: CASSNLRDFTDTQYF

V gene: TRBV12-3/TRBV12-4
J gene: TRBJ2-3
D gene: -
CDR3 length: 16
clone size: few
CDR3 protein: CASKLGRSGWSDTQYF